A selection of T cell receptor beta chains follows, all from one sample in a study of T cells in Graves' hyperthyroidism and ophthalmopathy. TCRdb re-called the multiplex PCR reads through MiXCR, storing one row per CDR3 protein. The profile covers approximately 530,000 distinct CDR3 sequences, with just under 20% appearing a single time and less than 55% taken by the ten largest. Sequences were obtained from blood. Every receptor here comes from a middle-aged man with Graves' ophthalmopathy. Each CDR3 is given with its conserved first and last residue. The order of the fields is D gene, V gene, clone size, J gene, CDR3 DNA, CDR3 protein. A D gene is named only where the DNA matches it firmly. Clone size appears in some rows only: once, few, many, or a class for an expanded clone.

D gene: TRBD1
V gene: TRBV6-2/TRBV6-3
clone size: .
J gene: TRBJ1-5
CDR3 DNA: TGTGCCAGCAGTGTACGGGGACAGGGGAGACAGCCCCAGCATTTT
CDR3 protein: CASSVRGQGRQPQHF

D gene: .
V gene: TRBV11-2
clone size: .
J gene: TRBJ1-2
CDR3 DNA: TGTGCCAGCACCGAACAGGTTAACTATGGCTACACCTTC
CDR3 protein: CASTEQVNYGYTF

D gene: .
V gene: TRBV20-1
clone size: many
J gene: TRBJ1-1
CDR3 DNA: TGCAGTGCTAGAGTTCCGGGTAGGGACACTGAAGCTTTCTTT
CDR3 protein: CSARVPGRDTEAFF

D gene: TRBD2
V gene: TRBV19
clone size: .
J gene: TRBJ2-1
CDR3 DNA: TGTGCCAGTAGTATAAGGAGACCAGCGGGAGAGCCCAATGAGCAGTTCTTC
CDR3 protein: CASSIRRPAGEPNEQFF

D gene: .
V gene: TRBV7-2
clone size: many
J gene: TRBJ2-2
CDR3 DNA: TGTGCCAGCAGCTTAGACGGATTGAACACCGGGGAGCTGTTTTTT
CDR3 protein: CASSLDGLNTGELFF

D gene: .
V gene: TRBV3-1
clone size: many
J gene: TRBJ2-3
CDR3 DNA: TGTGCCAGCAGCGCCCTGCGGGGGCCTCCCACAGATACGCAGTATTTT
CDR3 protein: CASSALRGPPTDTQYF

D gene: TRBD1
V gene: TRBV5-1
clone size: .
J gene: TRBJ2-2
CDR3 DNA: TGCGCCAGTGGGACAGGGGAGTCCGGGGAGCTGTTTTTT
CDR3 protein: CASGTGESGELFF

D gene: .
V gene: TRBV6-1
clone size: .
J gene: TRBJ1-2
CDR3 DNA: TGTGCCAGCAGTGAAGCGGGACGTCTTGGCTACACCTTC
CDR3 protein: CASSEAGRLGYTF

D gene: TRBD1
V gene: TRBV5-1
clone size: many
J gene: TRBJ2-1
CDR3 DNA: TGCGCCAGCAGCTTGGGGGCAGGGGGCTCCTACAATGAGCAGTTCTTC
CDR3 protein: CASSLGAGGSYNEQFF

D gene: .
V gene: TRBV3-1
clone size: few
J gene: TRBJ2-2
CDR3 DNA: TGTGCCAGCAGCCAGACTGGCGGGGCTTCGAACACCGGGGAGCTGTTTTTT
CDR3 protein: CASSQTGGASNTGELFF

D gene: .
V gene: TRBV14
clone size: .
J gene: TRBJ2-4
CDR3 DNA: TGTGCCAGCACACCATTGTGGGGCGGCAAAAACATTCAGTACTTC
CDR3 protein: CASTPLWGGKNIQYF

D gene: TRBD1
V gene: TRBV28
clone size: few
J gene: TRBJ2-7
CDR3 DNA: TGTGCCAGCAGCAAGCCAACAGGGGGCTCCTACGAGCAGTACTTC
CDR3 protein: CASSKPTGGSYEQYF

D gene: TRBD2
V gene: TRBV19
clone size: .
J gene: TRBJ2-1
CDR3 DNA: TGTGCCAGTAGTAGAGTAGCGGGGTTCCATGAGCAGTTCTTC
CDR3 protein: CASSRVAGFHEQFF

D gene: .
V gene: TRBV2
clone size: many
J gene: TRBJ2-5
CDR3 DNA: TGTGCCAGCAGTGAGTCGGGTGGGGAGACCCAGTACTTC
CDR3 protein: CASSESGGETQYF

D gene: .
V gene: TRBV6-1
clone size: few
J gene: TRBJ2-5
CDR3 DNA: TGTGCCAGCAGGGAGACTAGAGGAGGAGAGACCCAGTACTTC
CDR3 protein: CASRETRGGETQYF

D gene: .
V gene: TRBV4-1
clone size: .
J gene: TRBJ1-4
CDR3 DNA: TGCGCCAGCAGCCTCGGACCGATTAATGAAAAACTGTTTTTT
CDR3 protein: CASSLGPINEKLFF

D gene: .
V gene: TRBV10-3
clone size: .
J gene: TRBJ2-7
CDR3 DNA: TGTGCCATCAGTGTTATGACAGGTGCGCCTTACGAGCAGTACTTC
CDR3 protein: CAISVMTGAPYEQYF

D gene: TRBD2
V gene: TRBV6-1
clone size: many
J gene: TRBJ2-1
CDR3 DNA: TGTGCCACCTACTCCGGGACTAGCCTCAACAATGAGCAGTTCTTC
CDR3 protein: CATYSGTSLNNEQFF

D gene: .
V gene: TRBV7-9
clone size: many
J gene: TRBJ2-3
CDR3 DNA: TGTGCCAGCAGCCCGCGCCGCCCGGGTAACCATCCAGATACGCAGTATTTT
CDR3 protein: CASSPRRPGNHPDTQYF

D gene: .
V gene: TRBV30
clone size: many
J gene: TRBJ1-2
CDR3 DNA: TGTGCCTGGAGGAACTATGGCTACACCTTC
CDR3 protein: CAWRNYGYTF

D gene: .
V gene: TRBV12-3/TRBV12-4
clone size: .
J gene: TRBJ2-7
CDR3 DNA: TGTGCCAGCAGTTTACGGGTTACCTACGAGCAGTACTTC
CDR3 protein: CASSLRVTYEQYF

D gene: .
V gene: TRBV24-1
clone size: few
J gene: TRBJ2-2
CDR3 DNA: TGTGCCACCAGTGTTGGAGGTACGAACACCGGGGAGCTGTTTTTT
CDR3 protein: CATSVGGTNTGELFF

D gene: TRBD1
V gene: TRBV5-1
clone size: few
J gene: TRBJ1-1
CDR3 DNA: TGCGCCAGCAAACCCGGGACAGGGGTCGCTGAAGCTTTCTTT
CDR3 protein: CASKPGTGVAEAFF

D gene: .
V gene: TRBV30
clone size: few
J gene: TRBJ2-7
CDR3 DNA: TGTGCCTGGCGAACCGGAACCGAGCAGTACTTC
CDR3 protein: CAWRTGTEQYF

D gene: TRBD2
V gene: TRBV2
clone size: .
J gene: TRBJ2-1
CDR3 DNA: TGTGCCAGCAGGGGGGGGGGGGGGTCCAATGAGCAGTTCTTC
CDR3 protein: CASRGGGGSNEQFF